This T cell receptor beta chain was sequenced in a study of graft-versus-host responses after intestinal transplantation. Study conclusions and caveats: Peak circulating GvH clone levels were associated with early post-transplant HvG declines. The authors found GvH clones in recipient marrow, some appearing first in ileum or blood.

CDR3 length: 14 amino acids. V shed 5 bases, J shed 4 bases, and the junction held 8 bases outside the gene matches. Germline V gene sequence: CDR1 KGHSH, CDR2 LQKENI. The repertoire was sequenced with immunoSEQ multiplex PCR; TCRdb's copy has only in-frame clones and lacks some. The table records about 86,000 clones, about 88% of them present only once. About this clone: No antigen is known for it.

This receptor was obtained from a human donor who was the organ donor for an intestinal transplant. V and J are TRBV18 and TRBJ2-7, with TRBD1 matching over 7 bases. Sequences were derived from unstimulated CD4+ T cells sorted from spleen or lymph node cells, sampled before transplant. The CDR3 region is CASSKGQNSYEQYF. CDR3 DNA sequence: TGTGCCAGCTCAAAGGGACAGAACTCATACGAGCAGTACTTC.